This TCR beta chain was obtained from a study of CD4 T cells in relation to SARS-CoV-2 and coronaviruses. Study as a whole: ViraFEST: approximately ten-day antigen culture of PBMCs, then TCR beta CDR3 sequencing. Study-wide results and caveats: In around two thirds of donors, memory CD4+ clonotypes crossrecognized SARS-CoV-2 and at least one common cold coronavirus spike.

Libraries were prepared by immunoSEQ multiplex PCR; TCRdb keeps only in-frame clonotypes and omits some of them. The sample consists of 21,000 or so clones, over 60% of them appearing once. CD4+ T cells from unexposed donors were obtained before the COVID-19 pandemic (2011-2018). The cells were cultured for about ten days before CD4+ T cells were isolated. Each well had 1.5 million to 2.5 million PBMCs in roughly 5% human AB serum with IL-2. V shed 5 bases and J shed 3 bases, with 14 bases lying between them. This CDR3 is 14 amino acids long. Per germline, CDR1 MNHEY and CDR2 SMNVEV (reference sequence). For this clone: Its matching antigen is unknown.

This rearrangement joins TRBV27 to TRBJ2-7; D is possibly TRBD2 (6 bases). The sequenced sample was CD4+ T cells from PBMCs, cultured in vitro. This clonotype was sampled from a human donor in good health. The chain's CDR3 is CASSAPGVIYEQYF. Here the CDR3 DNA reads TGTGCCAGCAGTGCCCCGGGGGTTATCTACGAGCAGTACTTC.